Each of the 27 T cell receptor beta chains below was sequenced from the same sample in a study of shared clonotypes between healthy human individuals. CD45RO negativity and positive selection for CCR7 defined naive CD8 cells, a population that excluded terminally differentiated effector memory CD45RA+ cells. Repertoires were generated with immunoSEQ multiplex PCR, while TCRdb's copy carries only in-frame clones and drops some. The repertoire holds 1.5 million to 2.5 million clones, with over 85% as singletons. Sequenced input: naive CD8+ T cells sorted from blood. Receptor source: a man younger than 35 in good health.

In the case of this clone: Other DNA sequences within the sample encode an identical CDR3. This chain links TRBV5-6 with TRBJ2-7; 8 bases are shared with TRBD1. CDR3 length: 14 amino acids. After removal of 2 bases from V and 4 bases from J, the junction contained 5 bases not matched to a gene. The germline CDR1 and CDR2 sequences are SGHDT and YYEEEE. The CDR3 reads CASSFGTGAYEQYF. CDR3 nucleotides: TGTGCCAGCAGCTTTGGGACAGGAGCATACGAGCAGTACTTC. The complete variable domain, with remaining parts taken from reference TRBV5-6 and TRBJ2-7, reads DAGVTQSPTHLIKTRGQQVTLRCSPKSGHDTVSWYQQALGQGPQFIFQYYEEEERQRGNFPDRFSGHQFPNYSSELNVNALLLGDSALYLCASSFGTGAYEQYFGPGTRLTVT.

The chain uses TRBV27 and TRBJ1-2; TRBD1 matches 8 bases. The CDR3 runs 18 residues. CDR1 and CDR2 (germline): MNHEY, SMNVEV (reference sequence). The trim removed 3 bases at V and 4 bases at J, leaving 16 bases unmatched. The CDR3 nucleotides are TGTGCCAGCAGTTTGTCAGGGGGCCCCCCCTCCTTTCTCTATGGCTACACCTTC. It is translated as CASSLSGGPPSFLYGYTF.

The chain uses TRBV19 and TRBJ1-5; D not certain. The V gene's germline CDR1 is LNHDA and CDR2 SQIVND (reference sequence). The CDR3 is 15 residues long. The V gene lost 3 bases and the J gene lost 2 bases, with 11 bases spanning the gap. For the CDR3, the DNA is TGTGCCAGTAGTATCTCCGGGGTGGGCAATCAGCCCCAGCATTTT. Protein product: CASSISGVGNQPQHF.

The V and J genes are TRBV7-9 and TRBJ2-1; 12 positions match TRBD2. With 5 bases clipped from V and 10 bases from J, the junction kept 18 bases outside the gene matches. Germline-derived CDR1 and CDR2 are SEHNR and FQNEAQ (reference sequence). The CDR3 loop spans 18 amino acids. The CDR3 protein is CASSQTSGGRVLGREQFF. The CDR3 DNA reads TGTGCCAGCAGCCAGACTAGCGGGGGACGCGTTTTGGGAAGGGAGCAGTTCTTC.

The rearrangement joins TRBV4-1 to TRBJ2-5; D gene ambiguous. V was pared by 5 bases and J by 5 bases, with 12 bases between. This CDR3 spans 13 amino acids. CDR1 is MGHRA and CDR2 is YSYEKL in the germline V gene. The CDR3 is CASSYIVGETQYF. The CDR3 DNA follows: TGCGCCAGCAGCTACATTGTCGGGGAGACCCAGTACTTC.

The chain uses TRBV4-1 and TRBJ2-1, with 7 bases aligning to TRBD1. From germline, CDR1 is MGHRA and CDR2 YSYEKL. The CDR3 covers 15 residues. The V gene end was trimmed by 5 bases and the J gene end by 6 bases; junction bases not matched to a gene: 10. The CDR3 DNA follows: TGCGCCAGCAGCACAGAGACAGGGTTGGTCAATGAGCAGTTCTTC. Amino acids: CASSTETGLVNEQFF.

This chain joins TRBV11-2 and TRBJ1-1; possible D gene TRBD1, 5 bases. V was pared by 5 bases and J by 3 bases, with 16 bases between. CDR1 and CDR2 (germline): SGHAT, FQNNGV. This CDR3 region has 15 residues. CDR3 DNA: TGTGCCAGCAGCCTCATGGGGCAGCGTGACACTGAAGCTTTCTTT. This gives the protein CASSLMGQRDTEAFF. The complete variable domain, with remaining parts taken from reference TRBV11-2 and TRBJ1-1, reads EAGVAQSPRYKIIEKRQSVAFWCNPISGHATLYWYQQILGQGPKLLIQFQNNGVVDDSQLPKDRFSAERLKGVDSTLKIQPAKLEDSAVYLCASSLMGQRDTEAFFGQGTRLTVV.

Remarks on this clone: This CDR3 is also generated by other DNA sequences in the sample. V usage is TRBV27 and J usage is TRBJ1-2, with 7 bases that match TRBD1. CDR1 MNHEY and CDR2 SMNVEV come from the germline V gene (reference sequence). V was pared by 7 bases and J by 4 bases, with 0 bases of the junction left unmatched. The CDR3 has 11 residues. For the CDR3, the DNA is TGTGCCAGCACAGGGGGCTATGGCTACACCTTC. This translates into CASTGGYGYTF.

This clone was seen a single time. This chain joins TRBV27 and TRBJ1-1; the D is unclear. The CDR3 is 13 amino acids. The V and J ends lost 3 bases and 4 bases respectively, with 9 bases between them. CDR1 and CDR2 from the germline V gene are MNHEY and SMNVEV (reference sequence). CDR3 amino acids: CASSLGFGTEAFF. CDR3 nucleotides: TGTGCCAGCAGTTTGGGGTTTGGCACTGAAGCTTTCTTT.

The rearrangement joins TRBV4-1 to TRBJ1-6; no clear D gene. The CDR3 is made up of 14 amino acids. Germline loops: CDR1 MGHRA, CDR2 YSYEKL. V was shortened by 1 base and J by 11 bases, with 12 bases between the two germline ends. The DNA for the CDR3 is TGCGCCAGCAGCCAAGTGGGCCAAGGAACACCCCTCCACTTT. Translated: CASSQVGQGTPLHF.

The chain combines TRBV21-1 with TRBJ1-1; TRBD1, the table's D call, lacks a check against the DNA. TRBV21-1 has pseudogene status. The CDR3 covers 15 residues. CDR3 region: CASSGDRGRETEAFF. CDR3 sequence (DNA): TGTGCCAGCAGCGGAGACAGGGGTAGGGAAACTGAAGCTTTCTTT.

This clone was seen once. V is TRBV29-1 and J is TRBJ2-7; D call uncertain. Germline values: CDR1 SQVTM, CDR2 ANQGSEA. The V and J ends lost 0 bases and 5 bases respectively, with 11 bases between them. The CDR3 covers 13 residues. CDR3 sequence: CSVEDGSTNEQYF. CDR3 sequence (DNA): TGCAGCGTTGAAGACGGAAGTACGAACGAGCAGTACTTC.

This chain joins TRBV13 and TRBJ2-1; TRBD2 is a possible D gene (6 bases). V dropped 5 bases and J dropped 3 bases, with 14 bases sitting between them. This CDR3 contains 15 residues. The germline gives CDR1 PRHDT, CDR2 FYEKMQ (reference sequence). The CDR3 nucleotides are TGTGCCAGCAGCCCGAGGGGTAGCGGCTACAATGAGCAGTTCTTC. Translation gives CASSPRGSGYNEQFF.

The rearrangement joins TRBV29-1 to TRBJ2-2; unclear D gene. V was clipped by 0 bases and J by 5 bases, with 4 bases between them. This CDR3 spans 12 amino acids. Germline V gene lookup returns CDR1 SQVTM and CDR2 ANQGSEA. The CDR3 DNA sequence: TGCAGCGTTGAAGAGCAGACCGGGGAGCTGTTTTTT. Amino acid sequence: CSVEEQTGELFF.

The chain carries TRBV28 and TRBJ2-5; D possibly corresponds to TRBD2 (7 bases). V gave up 5 bases and J gave up 5 bases, with 21 bases separating them. Germline-derived CDR1 and CDR2 are MDHEN and SYDVKM. The CDR3 is 16 residues long. CDR3 protein: CASSQTGGPPLETQYF. CDR3 nucleotide sequence: TGTGCCAGCAGTCAAACCGGGGGGCCGCCCTTGGAGACCCAGTACTTC.

J is TRBJ1-1 and V is TRBV28, with 8 positions matching TRBD1. The CDR3 consists of 14 residues. Germline V gene lookup returns CDR1 MDHEN and CDR2 SYDVKM. Trimming took 6 bases from V and 6 from J; bases not matched to a gene: 9. Written as DNA, the CDR3 is TGTGCCAGCAGCCCAGGACAGGGCGTTCCTGAAGCTTTCTTT. Protein product: CASSPGQGVPEAFF.

With regard to this clone: No DNA is shown, since the ends of the CDR3 on it are uncertain; the CDR3 is the one TCRdb lists. This rearrangement joins TRBV27 to TRBJ2-5; the listed D gene, TRBD2, was not tested against the DNA. The CDR3 length is 14 residues, termini included. The germline gives CDR1 MNHEY, CDR2 SMNVEV (reference sequence). The CDR3 sequence is CASSSSGGQETQYF.

The chain uses TRBV2 and TRBJ2-2, with a possible D match to TRBD2 (5 bases). The CDR3 runs to 17 residues. The germline gives CDR1 SNHLY, CDR2 FYNNEI. Trimming pared 6 bases from V and 7 bases from J, leaving 24 bases between. Here the CDR3 reads CASSSGPGMAGDGELFF. The DNA for the CDR3 is TGTGCCAGCAGCTCCGGCCCCGGGATGGCCGGGGACGGGGAGCTGTTTTTT.

The chain combines TRBV27 with TRBJ2-7, with D possibly matching TRBD2 (5 bases). This CDR3 spans 15 amino acids. V was shortened by 3 bases and J by 0 bases, with 12 bases between the two germline ends. Germline V gene sequence: CDR1 MNHEY, CDR2 SMNVEV (reference sequence). CDR3 nucleotides: TGTGCCAGCAGTTTTACCGGGATAAGCTCCTACGAGCAGTACTTC. Protein: CASSFTGISSYEQYF.

The rearrangement uses TRBV28 and TRBJ1-1, with 7 bases that match TRBD1. This CDR3 comprises 13 residues. Germline assignment: CDR1 MDHEN and CDR2 SYDVKM. J lost 4 bases, V lost 6 bases, and 5 bases had no gene match. CDR3 loop: CASRVAGGTEAFF. The CDR3 DNA follows: TGTGCCAGCAGGGTTGCAGGGGGCACTGAAGCTTTCTTT.

This chain uses TRBV30 with TRBJ2-7; the D call may be TRBD1 or TRBD2 (5 bases each). Germline V CDR1 and CDR2: GTSNPN, SVGIG (reference sequence). The CDR3 is 14 amino acids. V lost 1 base, J lost 0 bases, and 10 bases lay in between. The CDR3: CAWSAGTDSYEQYF. The CDR3 nucleotides are TGTGCCTGGAGTGCCGGGACGGACTCCTACGAGCAGTACTTC.

The chain employs TRBV13 and TRBJ1-4; D not certain. This CDR3 region has 15 residues. Trimming took off 2 bases at V and 0 bases at J, with 7 bases between the two ends. Germline V gives CDR1 PRHDT, CDR2 FYEKMQ (reference sequence). The CDR3: CASSLLRATNEKLFF. The DNA of the CDR3 is TGTGCCAGCAGCTTACTCCGGGCAACTAATGAAAAACTGTTTTTT.

The V and J genes are TRBV2 and TRBJ1-6; D gene ambiguous. The CDR3 spans 16 residues. V was shortened by 2 bases and J by 0 bases, with 8 bases between the two germline ends. In germline, CDR1 is SNHLY, CDR2 FYNNEI. CDR3 sequence reads: CASSELASSYNSPLHF. The CDR3 DNA sequence: TGTGCCAGCAGTGAACTCGCTAGCTCCTATAATTCACCCCTCCACTTT.

The chain is built from TRBV9 and TRBJ2-6; TRBD1 matches 7 bases. This CDR3 contains 23 residues. The J segment lost 1 base and the V segment lost 1 base, leaving 23 bases of the junction unmatched. Germline CDR1 is SGDLS and CDR2 is YYNGEE. The CDR3 DNA follows: TGTGCCAGCAGCGTATACGGCGCCTCCGCTACAGGGGTAGTAGGGTCTGGGGCCAACGTCCTGACTTTC. Translated, it gives CASSVYGASATGVVGSGANVLTF.

The rearrangement links TRBV4-3 to TRBJ2-1; 9 positions match TRBD2. V shed 0 bases and J 3 bases; nucleotides not matched to a gene: 6. The CDR3 is 17 residues long. Germline CDR1 is LGHNA and CDR2 is YSLEER. The chain's CDR3 is CASSQERAGGLYNEQFF. The CDR3 coding sequence is TGCGCCAGCAGCCAAGAGCGAGCGGGAGGCCTCTACAATGAGCAGTTCTTC.

The rearrangement links TRBV5-1 to TRBJ2-7; 9 positions agree with TRBD2. The CDR3 spans 14 residues. The V gene's germline CDR1 is SGHRS and CDR2 YFSETQ. V lost 1 base to trimming and J lost 3 bases; unmatched junction nucleotides: 2. The CDR3 loop is CASSLLSGGYEQYF. The CDR3 DNA reads TGCGCCAGCAGCTTGCTTAGCGGGGGCTACGAGCAGTACTTC.

The gene calls are TRBV14 and TRBJ2-1; 8 positions agree with TRBD1. CDR3 size: 18 residues. With V trimmed by 1 base and J by 5 bases, 13 bases remained unmatched. The germline V gene has CDR1 SGHDN and CDR2 FVKESK. For the CDR3, the DNA is TGTGCCAGCAGCCAAGTTGATGTGGGGACAGGACTTCACAATGAGCAGTTCTTC. Protein product: CASSQVDVGTGLHNEQFF.